What follows are 14 T cell receptor beta chains derived from one specimen sequenced in a study of shared clonotypes between healthy human individuals. In the naive CD8 group, cells lacked CD45RO and were positively selected for CCR7, so terminally differentiated effector memory CD45RA+ cells were left out. Clones were read by immunoSEQ multiplex PCR, and TCRdb kept only the in-frame ones, dropping some. This sample has under 1 million clones, with nearly 95% found just once. Sequencing was performed on naive CD8+ T cells sorted from blood. The source is a man aged 25 to 40 in good health.

This chain uses TRBV29-1 with TRBJ2-3, with 12 bases identical to TRBD1. The trim removed 6 bases at V and 0 bases at J, leaving 1 base unmatched. The CDR3 contains 14 residues. Germline CDR1 and CDR2: SQVTM and ANQGSEA. The CDR3 coding sequence is TGCAGCGTGGGACAGGGGGCCAGCACAGATACGCAGTATTTT. Protein product: CSVGQGASTDTQYF.

The chain employs TRBV13 and TRBJ2-7; 7 nucleotides agree with TRBD2. This CDR3 spans 15 amino acids. J gave up 4 bases and V 5 bases, and 11 bases lay outside the gene matches. CDR1 is PRHDT and CDR2 is FYEKMQ in the germline V gene (reference sequence). CDR3: CASSPGGAGRYEQYF. CDR3 bases: TGTGCCAGCAGCCCCGGGGGAGCGGGAAGGTACGAGCAGTACTTC.

The V and J genes are TRBV28 and TRBJ2-7, with D uncertain. The CDR3 loop spans 10 amino acids. Germline V lookup: CDR1 MDHEN, CDR2 SYDVKM. With 5 bases removed from V and 6 bases from J, the gap between germline ends came to 5 bases. The chain's CDR3 is CASSRREQYF. The CDR3 coding sequence is TGTGCCAGCAGTCGGCGCGAGCAGTACTTC. The full variable domain, completed using reference TRBV28 and TRBJ2-7, is DVKVTQSSRYLVKRTGEKVFLECVQDMDHENMFWYRQDPGLGLRLIYFSYDVKMKEKGDIPEGYSVSREKKERFSLILESASTNQTSMYLCASSRREQYFGPGTRLTVT.

The chain recombines TRBV25-1 with TRBJ1-2; the D gene is possibly TRBD1 (5 bases). CDR3 length: 13 residues. CDR1 and CDR2 (germline): MGHDK, SYGVNS. The V end was cut by 5 bases, the J end by 0 bases, with 7 bases between. DNA of the CDR3: TGTGCCAGCAGTTGGGGGTCTAACTATGGCTACACCTTC. Amino acids: CASSWGSNYGYTF.

The chain couples TRBV4-1 to TRBJ2-5; 7 bases agree with TRBD2. The ends lost 1 base at V and 1 base at J; junction bases unmatched: 6. Germline V gene lookup returns CDR1 MGHRA and CDR2 YSYEKL. CDR3 length: 16 residues. This CDR3 is CASSQVSSGPQETQYF. The CDR3 bases are TGCGCCAGCAGCCAAGTTTCTAGCGGTCCCCAAGAGACCCAGTACTTC.

The V call is TRBV9, the J call TRBJ1-3; TRBD1 agrees at 9 bases. Germline CDR1 SGDLS, CDR2 YYNGEE. The CDR3 totals 16 residues. V was pared by 3 bases and J by 4 bases, with 8 bases of the junction left unmatched. CDR3 DNA: TGTGCCAGCAGCGCAACCGGGACAGGGTTCGGAAACACCATATATTTT. Its protein is CASSATGTGFGNTIYF.

The V and J genes are TRBV29-1 and TRBJ1-1; TRBD1 might be the D (6 bases). The CDR3 has 12 amino acids. Trimming left V 2 bases short and J 3 bases short, with 7 bases between. CDR1 SQVTM and CDR2 ANQGSEA come from the germline V gene. The CDR3 DNA sequence: TGCAGCGTTGAATGGGGGCACACTGAAGCTTTCTTT. This translates into CSVEWGHTEAFF. Full variable domain (outside the CDR3, taken from reference TRBV29-1 and TRBJ1-1): SAVISQKPSRDICQRGTSLTIQCQVDSQVTMMFWYRQQPGQSLTLIATANQGSEATYESGFVIDKFPISRPNLTFSTLTVSNMSPEDSSIYLCSVEWGHTEAFFGQGTRLTVV.

The V and J genes are TRBV9 and TRBJ2-3, with 12 bases identical to TRBD2. V trimming: 0 bases; J trimming: 1 base; junction bases outside the gene matches: 9. The CDR3 covers 19 residues. Germline values: CDR1 SGDLS, CDR2 YYNGEE. The CDR3 DNA is TGTGCCAGCAGCGTAGAGGGGACCCTAGCGGGAGGGGGCACAGATACGCAGTATTTT. This codes for CASSVEGTLAGGGTDTQYF.

This clone has more than one count but fewer than ten. As DNA, the CDR3 is TGTGCCAGCAGCTTAGATTCCAGTGAAGCTTTCTTT. As protein: CASSLDSSEAFF. The chain is built from TRBV11-2 and TRBJ1-1; no clear D gene. Trimming took off 0 bases at V and 7 bases at J, with 6 bases between the two ends. This CDR3 comprises 12 residues. Looked up from germline, CDR1 is SGHAT and CDR2 is FQNNGV. Variable domain in full (rest from reference TRBV11-2 and TRBJ1-1): EAGVAQSPRYKIIEKRQSVAFWCNPISGHATLYWYQQILGQGPKLLIQFQNNGVVDDSQLPKDRFSAERLKGVDSTLKIQPAKLEDSAVYLCASSLDSSEAFFGQGTRLTVV.

V gene TRBV27 combines with J gene TRBJ1-1; a weak D match, TRBD1 (5 bases). The V end was cut by 5 bases, the J end by 1 base, with 14 bases between. The CDR3 is made up of 15 amino acids. Per germline, CDR1 MNHEY and CDR2 SMNVEV (reference sequence). CDR3 nucleotides: TGTGCCAGCAGTCTCACCGGGGGAGAGAACACTGAAGCTTTCTTT. It encodes CASSLTGGENTEAFF.

The rearrangement links TRBV18 to TRBJ2-7, with 8 bases aligning to TRBD2. The V segment lost 2 bases and the J segment 0 bases; nucleotides outside the gene matches: 6. This CDR3 has 16 amino acids. The V gene's germline CDR1 is KGHSH and CDR2 LQKENI. CDR3 sequence reads: CASSPSGGVSSYEQYF. CDR3 DNA sequence: TGTGCCAGCTCACCATCCGGGGGGGTGAGCTCCTACGAGCAGTACTTC.

The rearrangement links TRBV27 to TRBJ2-2, with 8 bases aligning to TRBD2. Germline assignment: CDR1 MNHEY and CDR2 SMNVEV (reference sequence). J lost 1 base, V lost 6 bases, and 10 bases had no gene match. CDR3 length: 17 amino acids. The CDR3 region is CASSIAGLKLNTGELFF. CDR3 sequence (DNA): TGTGCCAGCAGCATAGCGGGACTGAAATTGAACACCGGGGAGCTGTTTTTT.

V usage is TRBV4-1 and J usage is TRBJ1-4; D gene unclear. This CDR3 has 13 amino acids. V lost 3 bases, J lost 1 base, and 3 bases lay in between. Looked up from germline, CDR1 is MGHRA and CDR2 is YSYEKL. The CDR3 nucleotides are TGCGCCAGCAGCCACCGAACTAATGAAAAACTGTTTTTT. Its protein product is CASSHRTNEKLFF.

The rearrangement links TRBV6-5 to TRBJ2-7; 14 bases fit TRBD2. Per germline, CDR1 MNHEY and CDR2 SVGAGI. With V trimmed by 6 bases and J by 3 bases, 4 bases remained unmatched. The CDR3 totals 15 residues. DNA for the CDR3: TGTGCCAGCAGACCGACTAGCGGGAGGGTCTACGAGCAGTACTTC. Translation: CASRPTSGRVYEQYF.